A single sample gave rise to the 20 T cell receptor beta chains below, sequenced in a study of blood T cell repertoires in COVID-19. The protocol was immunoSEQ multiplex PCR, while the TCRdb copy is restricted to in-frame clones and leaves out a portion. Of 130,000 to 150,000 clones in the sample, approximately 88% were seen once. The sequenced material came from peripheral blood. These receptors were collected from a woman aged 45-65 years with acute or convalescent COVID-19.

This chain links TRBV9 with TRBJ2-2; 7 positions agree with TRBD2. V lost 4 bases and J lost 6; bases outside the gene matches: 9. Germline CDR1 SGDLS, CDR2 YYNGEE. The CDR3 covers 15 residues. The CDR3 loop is CASSPGTKPSGELFF. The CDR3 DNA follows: TGTGCCAGCAGCCCGGGGACTAAGCCGTCCGGGGAGCTGTTTTTT.

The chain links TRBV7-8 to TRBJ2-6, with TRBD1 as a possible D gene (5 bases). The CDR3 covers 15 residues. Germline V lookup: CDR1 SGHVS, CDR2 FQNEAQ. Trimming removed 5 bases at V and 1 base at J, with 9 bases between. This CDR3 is CASSPQGSGANVLTF. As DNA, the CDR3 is TGTGCCAGCAGCCCCCAGGGTTCTGGGGCCAACGTCCTGACTTTC.

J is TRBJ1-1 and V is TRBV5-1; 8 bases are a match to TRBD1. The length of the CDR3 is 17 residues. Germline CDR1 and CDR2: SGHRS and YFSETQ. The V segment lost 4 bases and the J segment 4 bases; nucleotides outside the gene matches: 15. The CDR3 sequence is CASSGLLPGGEGTEAFF. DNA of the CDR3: TGCGCCAGCAGCGGCCTTCTACCAGGGGGCGAGGGCACTGAAGCTTTCTTT.

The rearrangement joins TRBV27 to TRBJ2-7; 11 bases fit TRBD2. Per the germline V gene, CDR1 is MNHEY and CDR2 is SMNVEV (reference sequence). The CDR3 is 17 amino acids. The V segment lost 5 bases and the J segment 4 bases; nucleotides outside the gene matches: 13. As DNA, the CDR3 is TGTGCCAGCAGTCTTGGACTAGCGGGCCCTCTAACGTACGAGCAGTACTTC. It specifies CASSLGLAGPLTYEQYF.

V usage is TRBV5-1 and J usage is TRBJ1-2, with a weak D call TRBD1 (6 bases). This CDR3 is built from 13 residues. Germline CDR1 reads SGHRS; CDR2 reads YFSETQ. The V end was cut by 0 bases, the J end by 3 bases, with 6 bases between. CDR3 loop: CASSLDRDYGYTF. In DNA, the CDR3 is TGCGCCAGCAGCTTGGACAGGGACTATGGCTACACCTTC.

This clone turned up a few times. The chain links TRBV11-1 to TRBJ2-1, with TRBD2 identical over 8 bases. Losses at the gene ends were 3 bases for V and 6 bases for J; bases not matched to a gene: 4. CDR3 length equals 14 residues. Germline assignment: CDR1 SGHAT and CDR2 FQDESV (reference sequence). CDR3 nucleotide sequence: TGTGCCAGCAGCTTTTCACTAGCGGTCAATGAGCAGTTCTTC. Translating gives CASSFSLAVNEQFF.

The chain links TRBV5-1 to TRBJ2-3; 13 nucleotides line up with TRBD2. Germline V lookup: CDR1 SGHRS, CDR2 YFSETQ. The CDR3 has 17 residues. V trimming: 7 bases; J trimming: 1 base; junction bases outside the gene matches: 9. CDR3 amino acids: CASSKTGTSGGTDTQYF. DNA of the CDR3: TGCGCCAGCTCCAAAACCGGGACTAGCGGGGGCACAGATACGCAGTATTTT.

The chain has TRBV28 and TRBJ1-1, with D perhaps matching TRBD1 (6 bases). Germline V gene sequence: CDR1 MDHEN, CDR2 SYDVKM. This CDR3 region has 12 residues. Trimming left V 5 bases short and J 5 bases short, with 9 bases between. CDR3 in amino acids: CASSQGPTEAFF. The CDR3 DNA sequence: TGTGCCAGCAGTCAGGGGCCAACTGAAGCTTTCTTT.

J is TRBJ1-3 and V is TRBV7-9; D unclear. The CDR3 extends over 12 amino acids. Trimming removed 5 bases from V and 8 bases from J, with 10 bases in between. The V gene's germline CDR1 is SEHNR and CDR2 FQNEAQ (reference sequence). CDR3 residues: CASSRGEYTIYF. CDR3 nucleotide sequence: TGTGCCAGCAGCCGGGGAGAGTACACCATATATTTT.

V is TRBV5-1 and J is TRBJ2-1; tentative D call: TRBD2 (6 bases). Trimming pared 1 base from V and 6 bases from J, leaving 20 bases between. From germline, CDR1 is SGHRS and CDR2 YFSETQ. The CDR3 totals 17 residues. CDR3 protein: CASSLSGEVLPGNEQFF. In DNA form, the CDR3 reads TGCGCCAGCAGCTTGAGTGGGGAGGTACTTCCGGGCAATGAGCAGTTCTTC.

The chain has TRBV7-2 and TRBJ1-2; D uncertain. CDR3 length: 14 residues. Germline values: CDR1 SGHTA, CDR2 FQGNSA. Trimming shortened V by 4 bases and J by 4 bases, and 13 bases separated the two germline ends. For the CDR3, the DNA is TGTGCCAGCAGCTCATCCGGGGAGGTCTATGGCTACACCTTC. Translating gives CASSSSGEVYGYTF.

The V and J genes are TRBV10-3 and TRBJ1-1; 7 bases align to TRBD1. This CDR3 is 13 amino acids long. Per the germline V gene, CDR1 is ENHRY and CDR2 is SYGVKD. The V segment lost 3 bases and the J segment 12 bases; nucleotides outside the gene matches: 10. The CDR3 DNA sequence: TGTGCCATCAGTGAAGAACCGGGACAGATGACTTTCTTT. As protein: CAISEEPGQMTFF.

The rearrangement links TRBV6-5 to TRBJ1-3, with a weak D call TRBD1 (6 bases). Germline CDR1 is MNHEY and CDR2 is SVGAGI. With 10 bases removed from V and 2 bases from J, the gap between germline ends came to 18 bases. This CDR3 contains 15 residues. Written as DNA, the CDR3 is TGTGCCACCAAAAGGGCCAGGGGTACTGGAAACACCATATATTTT. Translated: CATKRARGTGNTIYF.

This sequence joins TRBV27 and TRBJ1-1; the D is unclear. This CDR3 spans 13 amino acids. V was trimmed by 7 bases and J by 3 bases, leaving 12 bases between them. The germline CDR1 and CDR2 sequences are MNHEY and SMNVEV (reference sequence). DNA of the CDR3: TGTGCCAGCATCCCGGTCGGGTACACTGAAGCTTTCTTT. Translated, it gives CASIPVGYTEAFF.

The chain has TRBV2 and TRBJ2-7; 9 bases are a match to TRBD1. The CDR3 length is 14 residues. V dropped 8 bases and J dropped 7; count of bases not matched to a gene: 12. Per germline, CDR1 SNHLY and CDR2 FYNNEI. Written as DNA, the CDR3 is TGTGCCAGCTTGTTGGGACAGGGCTTTGATGAGCAGTACTTC. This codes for CASLLGQGFDEQYF.

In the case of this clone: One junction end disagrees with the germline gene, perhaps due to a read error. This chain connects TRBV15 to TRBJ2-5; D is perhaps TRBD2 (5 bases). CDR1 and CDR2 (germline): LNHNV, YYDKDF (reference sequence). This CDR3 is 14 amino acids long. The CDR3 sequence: CATSGERIQETQYF. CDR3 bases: TGTGCCACCAGCGGAGAGCGGATCCAAGAGACCCAGTACTTC. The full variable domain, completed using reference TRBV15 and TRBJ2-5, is DAMVIQNPRYQVTQFGKPVTLSCSQTLNHNVMYWYQQKSSQAPKLLFHYYDKDFNNEADTPDNFQSRRPNTSFCFLDIRSPGLGDTAMYLCATSGERIQETQYFGPGTRLLVL.

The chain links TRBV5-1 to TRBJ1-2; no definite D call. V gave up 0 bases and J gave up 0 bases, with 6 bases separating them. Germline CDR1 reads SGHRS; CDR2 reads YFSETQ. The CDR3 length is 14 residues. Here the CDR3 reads CASSLAGANYGYTF. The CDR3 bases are TGCGCCAGCAGCTTGGCTGGAGCTAACTATGGCTACACCTTC.

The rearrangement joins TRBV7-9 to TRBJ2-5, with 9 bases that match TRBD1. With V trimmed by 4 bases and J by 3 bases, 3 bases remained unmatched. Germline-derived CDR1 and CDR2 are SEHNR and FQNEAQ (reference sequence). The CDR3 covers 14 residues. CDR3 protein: CASSSDRGEETQYF. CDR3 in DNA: TGTGCCAGCAGCTCGGACAGGGGCGAAGAGACCCAGTACTTC.

Here the CDR3 reads CASSQGLPGSNSPLHF. CDR3 nucleotide sequence: TGTGCCAGCAGCCAGGGACTCCCAGGAAGCAATTCACCCCTCCACTTT. The gene calls are TRBV2 and TRBJ1-6; the D gene is possibly TRBD1 (5 bases). V lost 6 bases and J 7 bases, leaving 19 bases between the germline ends. Germline lookup yields CDR1 SNHLY and CDR2 FYNNEI. The CDR3 covers 16 residues.

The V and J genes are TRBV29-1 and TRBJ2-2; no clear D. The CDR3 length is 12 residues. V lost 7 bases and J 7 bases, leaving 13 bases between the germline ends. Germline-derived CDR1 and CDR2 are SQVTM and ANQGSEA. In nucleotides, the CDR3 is TGCAGCGCCCCTTCCCTTAACGGGGAGCTGTTTTTT. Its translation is CSAPSLNGELFF.